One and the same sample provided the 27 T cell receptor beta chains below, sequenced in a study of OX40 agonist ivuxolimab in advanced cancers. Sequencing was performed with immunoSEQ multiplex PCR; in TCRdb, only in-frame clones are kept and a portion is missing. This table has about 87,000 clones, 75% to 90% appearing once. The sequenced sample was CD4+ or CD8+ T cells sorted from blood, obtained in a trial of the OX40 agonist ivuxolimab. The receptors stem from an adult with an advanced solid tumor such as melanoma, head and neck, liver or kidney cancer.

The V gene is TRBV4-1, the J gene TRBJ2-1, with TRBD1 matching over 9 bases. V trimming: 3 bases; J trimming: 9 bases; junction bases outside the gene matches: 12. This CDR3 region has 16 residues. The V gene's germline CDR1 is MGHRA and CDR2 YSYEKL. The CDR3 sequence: CASSQGQGEVNTEQFF. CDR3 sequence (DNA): TGCGCCAGCAGCCAGGGACAGGGCGAGGTAAACACTGAGCAGTTCTTC.

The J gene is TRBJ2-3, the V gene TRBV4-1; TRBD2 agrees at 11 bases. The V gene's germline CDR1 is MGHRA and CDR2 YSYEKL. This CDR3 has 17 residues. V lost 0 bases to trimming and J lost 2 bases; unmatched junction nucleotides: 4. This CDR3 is CASSQDHSGGDTDTQYF. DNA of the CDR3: TGCGCCAGCAGCCAAGACCATAGCGGGGGGGACACAGATACGCAGTATTTT.

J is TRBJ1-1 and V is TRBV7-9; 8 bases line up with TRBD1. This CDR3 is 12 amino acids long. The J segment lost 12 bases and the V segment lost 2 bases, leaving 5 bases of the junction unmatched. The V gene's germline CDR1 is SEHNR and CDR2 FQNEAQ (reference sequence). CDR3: CASSLQDRATFF. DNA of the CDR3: TGTGCCAGCAGCTTACAGGACAGGGCAACTTTCTTT.

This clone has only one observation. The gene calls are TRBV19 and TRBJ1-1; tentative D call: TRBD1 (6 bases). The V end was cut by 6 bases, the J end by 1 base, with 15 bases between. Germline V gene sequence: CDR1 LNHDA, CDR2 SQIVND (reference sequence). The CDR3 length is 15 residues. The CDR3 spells CASRGFGGPNTEAFF. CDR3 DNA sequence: TGTGCCAGTAGGGGTTTTGGGGGCCCGAACACTGAAGCTTTCTTT.

CDR3 nucleotide sequence: TGTGCCAGCAGTAGGGGAATCGCAGATACGCAGTATTTT. As protein: CASSRGIADTQYF. V and J are TRBV28 and TRBJ2-3, with D perhaps matching TRBD1 (5 bases). This CDR3 spans 13 amino acids. CDR1 and CDR2 (germline): MDHEN, SYDVKM. With 5 bases removed from V and 4 bases from J, the gap between germline ends came to 10 bases.

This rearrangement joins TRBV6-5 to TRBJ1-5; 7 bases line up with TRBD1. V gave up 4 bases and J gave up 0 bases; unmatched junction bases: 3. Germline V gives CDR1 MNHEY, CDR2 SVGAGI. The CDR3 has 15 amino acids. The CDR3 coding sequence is TGTGCCAGCAGTTCCGGGACAGCTAGCAATCAGCCCCAGCATTTT. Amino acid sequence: CASSSGTASNQPQHF.

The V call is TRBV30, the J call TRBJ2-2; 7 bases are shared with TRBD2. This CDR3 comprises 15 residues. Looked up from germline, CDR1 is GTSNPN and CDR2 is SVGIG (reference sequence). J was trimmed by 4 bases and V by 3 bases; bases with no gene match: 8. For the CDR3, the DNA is TGTGCCTGGAGGGGGCGGGGGTCTTCCACCGGGGAGCTGTTTTTT. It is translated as CAWRGRGSSTGELFF.

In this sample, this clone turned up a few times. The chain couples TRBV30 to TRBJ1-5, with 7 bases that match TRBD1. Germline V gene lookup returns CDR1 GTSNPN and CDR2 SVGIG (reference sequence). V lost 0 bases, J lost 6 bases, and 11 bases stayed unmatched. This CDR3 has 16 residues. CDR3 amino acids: CAWSVGPGTEGQPQHF. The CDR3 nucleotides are TGTGCCTGGAGTGTTGGCCCCGGGACAGAAGGTCAGCCCCAGCATTTT.

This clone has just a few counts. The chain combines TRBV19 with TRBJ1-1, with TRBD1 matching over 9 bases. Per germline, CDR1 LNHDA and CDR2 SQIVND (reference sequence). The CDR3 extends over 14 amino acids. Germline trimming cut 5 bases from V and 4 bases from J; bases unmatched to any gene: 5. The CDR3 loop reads CASSWGQGGTEAFF. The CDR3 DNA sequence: TGTGCCAGTAGTTGGGGACAGGGAGGCACTGAAGCTTTCTTT.

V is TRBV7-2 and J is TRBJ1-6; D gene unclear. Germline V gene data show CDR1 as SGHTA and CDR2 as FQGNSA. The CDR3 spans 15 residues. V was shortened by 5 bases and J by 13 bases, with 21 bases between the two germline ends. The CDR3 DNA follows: TGTGCCAGCAGCGGATTCGGCAGGAAGATTTCTCCCCTCCACTTT. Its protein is CASSGFGRKISPLHF. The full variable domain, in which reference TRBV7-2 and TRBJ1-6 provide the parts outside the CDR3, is GAGVSQSPSNKVTEKGKDVELRCDPISGHTALYWYRQSLGQGLEFLIYFQGNSAPDKSGLPSDRFSAERTGGSVSTLTIQRTQQEDSAVYLCASSGFGRKISPLHFGNGTRLTVT.

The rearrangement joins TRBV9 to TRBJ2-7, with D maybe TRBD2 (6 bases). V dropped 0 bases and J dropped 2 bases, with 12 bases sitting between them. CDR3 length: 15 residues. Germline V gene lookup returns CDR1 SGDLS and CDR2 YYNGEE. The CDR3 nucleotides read TGTGCCAGCAGCGTAGAGGCGGGACCGACCTACGAGCAGTACTTC. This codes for CASSVEAGPTYEQYF.

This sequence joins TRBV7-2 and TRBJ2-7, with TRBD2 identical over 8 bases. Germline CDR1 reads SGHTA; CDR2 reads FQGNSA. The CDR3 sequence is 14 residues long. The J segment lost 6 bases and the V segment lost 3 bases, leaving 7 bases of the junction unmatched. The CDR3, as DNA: TGTGCCAGCAGCTTTAGCGGGGTTGGTTCCGAGCAGTACTTC. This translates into CASSFSGVGSEQYF.

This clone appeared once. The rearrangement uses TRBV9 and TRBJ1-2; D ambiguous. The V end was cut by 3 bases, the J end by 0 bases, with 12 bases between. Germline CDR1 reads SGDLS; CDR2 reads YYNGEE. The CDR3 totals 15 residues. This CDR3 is CASSALGIANYGYTF. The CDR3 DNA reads TGTGCCAGCAGCGCCCTCGGTATAGCTAACTATGGCTACACCTTC. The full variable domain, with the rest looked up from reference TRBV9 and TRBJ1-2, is DSGVTQTPKHLITATGQRVTLRCSPRSGDLSVYWYQQSLDQGLQFLIQYYNGEERAKGNILERFSAQQFPDLHSELNLSSLELGDSALYFCASSALGIANYGYTFGSGTRLTVV.

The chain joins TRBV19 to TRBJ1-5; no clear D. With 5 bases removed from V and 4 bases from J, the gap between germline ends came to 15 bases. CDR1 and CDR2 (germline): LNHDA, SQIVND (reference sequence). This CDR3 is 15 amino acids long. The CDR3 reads CASSPLEGSNQPQHF. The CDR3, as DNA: TGTGCCAGTAGTCCCCTGGAGGGATCAAATCAGCCCCAGCATTTT.

The CDR3 DNA reads as TGTGCCACCAGGGGGGACCTGAACACTGAAGCTTTCTTT. Translation: CATRGDLNTEAFF. This chain connects TRBV10-3 to TRBJ1-1, with 7 bases fitting TRBD1. Losses at the gene ends were 10 bases for V and 0 bases for J; bases not matched to a gene: 5. Germline CDR1 reads ENHRY; CDR2 reads SYGVKD. This CDR3 has 13 residues.

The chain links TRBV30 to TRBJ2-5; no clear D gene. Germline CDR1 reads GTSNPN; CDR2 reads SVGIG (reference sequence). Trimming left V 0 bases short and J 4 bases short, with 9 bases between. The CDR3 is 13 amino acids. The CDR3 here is CAWSVHSAETQYF. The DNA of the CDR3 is TGTGCCTGGAGTGTACACAGCGCAGAGACCCAGTACTTC.

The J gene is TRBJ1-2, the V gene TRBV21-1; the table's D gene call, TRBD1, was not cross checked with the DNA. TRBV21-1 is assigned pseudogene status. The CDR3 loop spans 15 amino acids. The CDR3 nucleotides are TGTGCCAGCAGCAACTCCCGGGACAGGGACTATGGCTACACCTTC. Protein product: CASSNSRDRDYGYTF.

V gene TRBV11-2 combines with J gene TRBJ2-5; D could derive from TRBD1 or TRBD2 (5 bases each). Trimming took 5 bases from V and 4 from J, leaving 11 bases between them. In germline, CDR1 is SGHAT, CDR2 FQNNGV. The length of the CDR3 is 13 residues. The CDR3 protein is CASSRGTVETQYF. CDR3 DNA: TGTGCCAGCAGCCGAGGGACGGTAGAGACCCAGTACTTC.

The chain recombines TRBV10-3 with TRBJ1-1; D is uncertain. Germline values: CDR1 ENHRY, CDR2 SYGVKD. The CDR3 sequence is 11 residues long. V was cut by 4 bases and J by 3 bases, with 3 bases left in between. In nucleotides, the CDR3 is TGTGCCATCAGTGGGTACACTGAAGCTTTCTTT. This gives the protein CAISGYTEAFF.

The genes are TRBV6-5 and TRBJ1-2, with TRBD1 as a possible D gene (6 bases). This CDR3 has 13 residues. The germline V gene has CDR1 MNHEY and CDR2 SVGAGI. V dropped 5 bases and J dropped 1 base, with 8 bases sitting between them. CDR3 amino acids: CASSQGHNYGYTF. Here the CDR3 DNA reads TGTGCCAGCAGTCAGGGACATAACTATGGCTACACCTTC.

CDR3 residues: CASSMDRSEKLFF. The CDR3, as DNA: TGTGCCAGTAGTATGGACCGATCTGAAAAACTGTTTTTT. This chain joins TRBV19 and TRBJ1-4; the D is unclear. Germline loops: CDR1 LNHDA, CDR2 SQIVND (reference sequence). Trimming left V 3 bases short and J 7 bases short, with 9 bases between. The CDR3 runs 13 residues.

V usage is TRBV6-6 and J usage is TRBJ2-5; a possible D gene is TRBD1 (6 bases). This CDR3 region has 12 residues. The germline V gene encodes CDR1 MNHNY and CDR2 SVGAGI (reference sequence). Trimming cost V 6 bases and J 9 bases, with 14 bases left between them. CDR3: CASSGQSGPQYF. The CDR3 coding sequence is TGTGCCAGCAGCGGACAGTCCGGGCCCCAGTACTTC.

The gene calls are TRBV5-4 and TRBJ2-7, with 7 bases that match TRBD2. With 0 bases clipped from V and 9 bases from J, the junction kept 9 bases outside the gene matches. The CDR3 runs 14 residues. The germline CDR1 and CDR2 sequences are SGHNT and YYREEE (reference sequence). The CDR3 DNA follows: TGTGCCAGCAGCTTGGCCTCTGCGGGGGACGGGCAGTACTTC. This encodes CASSLASAGDGQYF.

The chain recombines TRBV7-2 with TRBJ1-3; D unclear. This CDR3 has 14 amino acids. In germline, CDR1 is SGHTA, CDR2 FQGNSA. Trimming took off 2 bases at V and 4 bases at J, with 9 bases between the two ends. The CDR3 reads CASSLQAEGNTIYF. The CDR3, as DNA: TGTGCCAGCAGCTTACAGGCAGAAGGAAACACCATATATTTT.

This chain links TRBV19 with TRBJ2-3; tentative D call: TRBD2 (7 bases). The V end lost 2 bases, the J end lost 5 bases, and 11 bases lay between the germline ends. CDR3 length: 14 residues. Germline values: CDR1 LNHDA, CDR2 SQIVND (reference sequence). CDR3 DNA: TGTGCCAGTAGTATAAAGGGGGGGGGAGATACGCAGTATTTT. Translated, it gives CASSIKGGGDTQYF.

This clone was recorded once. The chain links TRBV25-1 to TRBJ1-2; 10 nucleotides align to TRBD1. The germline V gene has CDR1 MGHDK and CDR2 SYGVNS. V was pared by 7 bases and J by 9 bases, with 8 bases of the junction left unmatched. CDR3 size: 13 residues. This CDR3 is CASTKGQGISYTF. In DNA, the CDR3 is TGTGCCAGCACCAAGGGACAGGGGATAAGCTACACCTTC.

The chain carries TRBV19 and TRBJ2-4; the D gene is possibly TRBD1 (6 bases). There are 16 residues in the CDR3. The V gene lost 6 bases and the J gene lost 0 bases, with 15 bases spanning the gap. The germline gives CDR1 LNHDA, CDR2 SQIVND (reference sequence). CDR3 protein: CASSQLGTLAKNIQYF. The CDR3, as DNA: TGTGCCAGTAGCCAACTCGGGACACTAGCCAAAAACATTCAGTACTTC.